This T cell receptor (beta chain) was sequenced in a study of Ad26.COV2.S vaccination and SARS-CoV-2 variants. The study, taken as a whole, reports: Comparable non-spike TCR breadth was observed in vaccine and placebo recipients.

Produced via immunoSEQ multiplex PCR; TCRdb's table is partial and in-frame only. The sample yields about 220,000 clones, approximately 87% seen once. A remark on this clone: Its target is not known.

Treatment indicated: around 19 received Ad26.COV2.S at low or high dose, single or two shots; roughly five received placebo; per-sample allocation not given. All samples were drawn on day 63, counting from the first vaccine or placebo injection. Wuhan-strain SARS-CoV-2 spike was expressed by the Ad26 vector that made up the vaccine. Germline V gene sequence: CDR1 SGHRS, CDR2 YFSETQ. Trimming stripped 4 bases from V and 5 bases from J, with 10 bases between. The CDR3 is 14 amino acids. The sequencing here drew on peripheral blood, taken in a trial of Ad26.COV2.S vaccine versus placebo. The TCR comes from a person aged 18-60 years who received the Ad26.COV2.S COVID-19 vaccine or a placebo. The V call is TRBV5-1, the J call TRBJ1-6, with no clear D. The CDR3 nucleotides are TGCGCCAGCAGCCCCCCAAGTAATAATTCACCCCTCCACTTT. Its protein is CASSPPSNNSPLHF. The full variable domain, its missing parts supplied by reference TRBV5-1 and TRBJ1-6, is KAGVTQTPRYLIKTRGQQVTLSCSPISGHRSVSWYQQTPGQGLQFLFEYFSETQRNKGNFPGRFSGRQFSNSRSEMNVSTLELGDSALYLCASSPPSNNSPLHFGNGTRLTVT.